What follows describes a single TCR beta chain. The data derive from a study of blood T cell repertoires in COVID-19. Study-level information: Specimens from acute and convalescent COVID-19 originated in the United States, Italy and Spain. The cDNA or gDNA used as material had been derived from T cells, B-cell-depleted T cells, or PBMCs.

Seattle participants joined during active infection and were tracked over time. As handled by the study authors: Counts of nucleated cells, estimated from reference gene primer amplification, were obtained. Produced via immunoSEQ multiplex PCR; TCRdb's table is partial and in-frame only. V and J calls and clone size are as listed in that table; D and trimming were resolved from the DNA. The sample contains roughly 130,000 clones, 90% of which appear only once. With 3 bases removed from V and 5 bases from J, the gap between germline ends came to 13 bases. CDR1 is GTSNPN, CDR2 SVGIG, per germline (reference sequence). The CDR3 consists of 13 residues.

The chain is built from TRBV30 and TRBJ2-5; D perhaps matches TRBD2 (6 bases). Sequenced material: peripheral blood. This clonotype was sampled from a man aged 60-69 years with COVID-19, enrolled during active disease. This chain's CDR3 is CAWREGGAETQYF. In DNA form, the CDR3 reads TGTGCCTGGAGGGAAGGAGGGGCGGAGACCCAGTACTTC.